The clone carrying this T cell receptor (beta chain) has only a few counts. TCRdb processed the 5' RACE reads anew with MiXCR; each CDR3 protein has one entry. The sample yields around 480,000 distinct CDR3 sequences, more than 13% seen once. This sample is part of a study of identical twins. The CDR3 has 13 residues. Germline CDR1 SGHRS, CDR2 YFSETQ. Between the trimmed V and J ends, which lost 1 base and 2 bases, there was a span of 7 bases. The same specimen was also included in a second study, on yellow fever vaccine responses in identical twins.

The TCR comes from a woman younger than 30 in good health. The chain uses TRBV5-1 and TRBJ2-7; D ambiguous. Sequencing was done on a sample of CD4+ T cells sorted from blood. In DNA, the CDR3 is TGCGCCAGCAGCTTGCTACAAACCTACGAGCAGTACTTC. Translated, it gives CASSLLQTYEQYF.